The text below deals with one T cell receptor (beta chain). The germline V gene has CDR1 SEHNR and CDR2 FQNEAQ (reference sequence). The CDR3 is made up of 15 amino acids. The ends were cut back, 5 bases at V and 1 base at J, with 14 bases in the middle. Original processing notes: Scientists estimated how many nucleated cells there were by amplifying reference gene primers. Generated by immunoSEQ multiplex PCR, the TCRdb table keeps only in-frame clones and is missing some. V and J calls plus clone size are reproduced from that table; the DNA served to infer D and trimming. This table holds about 99,000 clones, 79% found once. This entry belongs to a study of blood T cell repertoires in COVID-19. In the study overall: The origin of the acute and convalescent COVID-19 samples was the United States, Italy and Spain. From T cells, B-cell-depleted T cells, or PBMCs came the material, which was cDNA or gDNA.

The sequenced sample was peripheral blood. The source of this sequence is an elderly woman with active or convalescent COVID-19. The gene calls are TRBV7-9 and TRBJ1-2, with D tentatively TRBD1 (5 bases). As DNA, the CDR3 is TGTGCCAGCAGCGCGGGGGACGGGCTTAACTATGGCTACACCTTC. The encoded protein is CASSAGDGLNYGYTF.